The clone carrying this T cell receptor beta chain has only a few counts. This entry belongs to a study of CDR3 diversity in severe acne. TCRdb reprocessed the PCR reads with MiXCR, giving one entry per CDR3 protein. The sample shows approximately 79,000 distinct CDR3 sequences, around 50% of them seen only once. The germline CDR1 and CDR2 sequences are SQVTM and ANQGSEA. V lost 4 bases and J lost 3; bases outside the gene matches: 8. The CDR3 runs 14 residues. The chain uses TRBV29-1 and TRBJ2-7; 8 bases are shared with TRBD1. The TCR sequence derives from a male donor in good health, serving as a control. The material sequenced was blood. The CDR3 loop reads CSVAGAGGFYEQYF. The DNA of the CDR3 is TGCAGCGTTGCTGGGGCAGGGGGCTTCTACGAGCAGTACTTC.